What follows are 26 T cell receptor beta chains derived from one specimen sequenced in a study of blood T cell repertoires in COVID-19. Using immunoSEQ multiplex PCR, the repertoire was profiled, and TCRdb retains in-frame clones only, with some absent. Here the sample spans about 240,000 clones, around 90% being singletons. The sequenced material came from peripheral blood. These receptors came from a man in his sixties who had recovered from COVID-19.

This clone was recorded a few times. This sequence joins TRBV9 and TRBJ2-5, with 7 bases lining up with TRBD2. The CDR3 is 13 amino acids. V lost 3 bases and J lost 5; bases outside the gene matches: 4. The germline gives CDR1 SGDLS, CDR2 YYNGEE. The CDR3 DNA is TGTGCCAGCAGCGGCCTCGGGAGGGAGACCCAGTACTTC. Its translation: CASSGLGRETQYF.

The V and J genes are TRBV5-1 and TRBJ2-5; TRBD2 is a possible D gene (6 bases). Germline CDR1 reads SGHRS; CDR2 reads YFSETQ. This CDR3 has 14 residues. V was cut by 1 base and J by 3 bases, with 10 bases left in between. The CDR3 here is CASSLTSPKETQYF. The CDR3 nucleotides are TGCGCCAGCAGCTTGACTAGCCCAAAAGAGACCCAGTACTTC.

The genes are TRBV15 and TRBJ2-7; 8 positions agree with TRBD1. CDR3 length: 15 amino acids. CDR1 is LNHNV and CDR2 is YYDKDF in the germline V gene (reference sequence). V shed 5 bases and J 3 bases; nucleotides not matched to a gene: 9. The CDR3 spells CATSPRGLIGYEQYV. The CDR3 nucleotides are TGTGCCACCAGCCCCAGGGGGCTGATAGGCTACGAGCAGTACGTC.

In this sample, this clone turned up once. The V gene is TRBV5-6, the J gene TRBJ2-7, with a tentative D call TRBD1 (5 bases). V shed 5 bases and J shed 1 base, with 16 bases lying between them. The germline V gene encodes CDR1 SGHDT and CDR2 YYEEEE. This CDR3 region has 15 residues. CDR3 in DNA: TGTGCCAGCAGAAGAACAGGCGCTACATCCTACGAGCAGTACGTC. This codes for CASRRTGATSYEQYV.

The rearrangement links TRBV28 to TRBJ2-2; D may be TRBD2 (6 bases). The germline V gene has CDR1 MDHEN and CDR2 SYDVKM. V lost 3 bases to trimming and J lost 4 bases, with 9 bases between them. This CDR3 is built from 14 residues. CDR3 DNA sequence: TGTGCCAGCAGTTTGCGGGGACCCACCGGGGAGCTGTTTTTT. Protein sequence: CASSLRGPTGELFF.

This clone is a singleton in its sample. The chain is built from TRBV5-1 and TRBJ2-3, with 10 positions matching TRBD2. With 2 bases clipped from V and 1 base from J, the junction kept 4 bases outside the gene matches. The V gene's germline CDR1 is SGHRS and CDR2 YFSETQ. CDR3 length: 16 amino acids. Here the CDR3 DNA reads TGCGCCAGCAGCTTTCCCGGGACTAGCGGCACAGATACGCAGTATTTT. Its translation is CASSFPGTSGTDTQYF.

The V and J genes are TRBV19 and TRBJ2-3; TRBD2 is a possible D gene (6 bases). Germline V gene data show CDR1 as LNHDA and CDR2 as SQIVND (reference sequence). V dropped 1 base and J dropped 4 bases, with 12 bases sitting between them. CDR3 length: 15 amino acids. The CDR3 DNA sequence: TGTGCCAGTAGTATAGCTCTAGCGCGCTCAGATACGCAGTATTTT. Its protein is CASSIALARSDTQYF.

The chain joins TRBV30 to TRBJ1-1; D call uncertain. This CDR3 has 11 residues. Germline V CDR1 and CDR2: GTSNPN, SVGIG (reference sequence). V lost 2 bases, J lost 5 bases, and 6 bases lay in between. The CDR3 protein is CAWSSRTEAFF. The DNA for the CDR3 is TGTGCCTGGAGTTCGAGGACTGAAGCTTTCTTT.

This chain connects TRBV6-2 or TRBV6-3 to TRBJ2-7, with 8 bases fitting TRBD2. The germline gives CDR1 MNHEY, CDR2 SVGEGT. Unmatched junction bases numbered 7, after V lost 2 bases and J lost 4 bases. The CDR3 totals 15 residues. In nucleotides, the CDR3 is TGTGCCAGCAGTTACGACGGGGGGGGCCCTTACGAGCAGTACTTC. As protein: CASSYDGGGPYEQYF.

The sample holds a few counts of this clone. Here the CDR3 DNA reads TGTGCCAGCGCGACAGGAACAAATTCACCCCTCCACTTT. It yields the protein CASATGTNSPLHF. This chain links TRBV11-3 with TRBJ1-6; the D gene is possibly TRBD1 (6 bases). V was cut by 8 bases and J by 7 bases, with 12 bases left in between. CDR3 length: 13 amino acids. Germline V lookup: CDR1 SGHNT, CDR2 YENEEA. The whole variable domain, remainder taken from reference TRBV11-3 and TRBJ1-6, is EAGVVQSPRYKIIEKKQPVAFWCNPISGHNTLYWYLQNLGQGPELLIRYENEEAVDDSQLPKDRFSAERLKGVDSTLKIQPAELGDSAVYLCASATGTNSPLHFGNGTRLTVT.

J is TRBJ2-2 and V is TRBV9; tentative D call: TRBD2 (5 bases). Looked up from germline, CDR1 is SGDLS and CDR2 is YYNGEE. The CDR3 sequence is 16 residues long. Trimming pared 0 bases from V and 1 base from J, leaving 10 bases between. This CDR3 reads CASSVGSGMNTGELFF. The CDR3 DNA sequence: TGTGCCAGCAGCGTAGGTTCGGGAATGAACACCGGGGAGCTGTTTTTT.

J is TRBJ2-3 and V is TRBV5-1, with TRBD2 matching over 14 bases. This CDR3 contains 16 residues. The J segment lost 6 bases and the V segment lost 3 bases, leaving 6 bases of the junction unmatched. The germline CDR1 and CDR2 sequences are SGHRS and YFSETQ. The CDR3 protein is CASSYGLAGGRDTQYF. In DNA, the CDR3 is TGCGCCAGCAGCTACGGACTAGCGGGGGGACGGGATACGCAGTATTTT.

The chain links TRBV11-2 to TRBJ2-7; D might be TRBD1 (5 bases). The germline gives CDR1 SGHAT, CDR2 FQNNGV. V lost 1 base, J lost 6 bases, and 16 bases lay in between. The CDR3 has 15 amino acids. The CDR3 DNA sequence: TGTGCCAGCAGCTTAGCAGACAGTTTACCGCGCGAGCAGTACTTC. Encoded protein: CASSLADSLPREQYF.

The chain carries TRBV20-1 and TRBJ2-2; 9 nucleotides agree with TRBD1. Germline V lookup: CDR1 DFQATT, CDR2 SNEGSKA (reference sequence). The CDR3 consists of 11 residues. Germline trimming cut 4 bases from V and 10 bases from J; bases unmatched to any gene: 1. CDR3 sequence reads: CSANRGLELFF. CDR3 DNA sequence: TGCAGTGCTAACAGGGGGCTGGAGCTGTTTTTT.

The V call is TRBV28, the J call TRBJ2-7; tentatively, D is TRBD2 (6 bases). Germline V gene data show CDR1 as MDHEN and CDR2 as SYDVKM. The CDR3 is made up of 14 amino acids. Trimming took 10 bases from V and 5 from J, leaving 21 bases between them. CDR3 region: CATLRAGTPDEQYF. CDR3 nucleotide sequence: TGTGCCACCTTGAGGGCGGGGACCCCGGACGAGCAGTACTTC.

This clone was seen just once. V is TRBV2 and J is TRBJ2-2; TRBD1 might be the D (6 bases). Germline V CDR1 and CDR2: SNHLY, FYNNEI. The CDR3 consists of 14 residues. The germline V and J ends were trimmed by 8 bases and 2 bases, with 12 bases remaining between them. CDR3 bases: TGTGCCAGCGGAGGACAGCTTAACACCGGGGAGCTGTTTTTT. Protein: CASGGQLNTGELFF.

The CDR3 protein is CASHLGRALGTEAFF. As DNA, the CDR3 is TGTGCCAGCCACTTGGGGCGGGCCCTTGGCACTGAAGCTTTCTTT. The chain joins TRBV5-8 to TRBJ1-1, with TRBD1 as a possible D gene (5 bases). There are 15 residues in the CDR3. With 7 bases removed from V and 4 bases from J, the gap between germline ends came to 20 bases. The germline V gene encodes CDR1 SGHTS and CDR2 YDEGEE.

The chain is built from TRBV3-1 (or the pseudogene TRBV3-2) and TRBJ2-3; 8 nucleotides align to TRBD2. The CDR3 loop spans 19 amino acids. The ends lost 4 bases at V and 4 bases at J; junction bases unmatched: 19. Germline V gene lookup returns CDR1 LGHDT and CDR2 YNNKEL (reference sequence). The CDR3 here is CASSLPSRGGRKRADTQYF. In nucleotides, the CDR3 is TGTGCCAGCAGCCTTCCCTCCCGGGGGGGGAGAAAACGAGCAGATACGCAGTATTTT.

The chain couples TRBV19 to TRBJ1-2, with D possibly being TRBD1 (6 bases). This CDR3 spans 15 amino acids. V lost 7 bases and J 2 bases, leaving 17 bases between the germline ends. Germline V gives CDR1 LNHDA, CDR2 SQIVND (reference sequence). The CDR3 DNA follows: TGTGCCAGTAAGGAGTCCGAGACAGGCAACTATGGCTACACCTTC. This encodes CASKESETGNYGYTF. The variable domain in full, with the rest retrieved from reference TRBV19 and TRBJ1-2, is DGGITQSPKYLFRKEGQNVTLSCEQNLNHDAMYWYRQDPGQGLRLIYYSQIVNDFQKGDIAEGYSVSREKKESFPLTVTSAQKNPTAFYLCASKESETGNYGYTFGSGTRLTVV.

The rearrangement links TRBV5-6 to TRBJ1-5, with unresolved D. CDR3 length equals 15 residues. Germline V gene lookup returns CDR1 SGHDT and CDR2 YYEEEE. The germline V and J ends were trimmed by 3 bases and 3 bases, with 13 bases remaining between them. The CDR3 reads CASSSYGGDNQPQHF. As DNA, the CDR3 is TGTGCCAGCAGCTCGTATGGCGGCGACAATCAGCCCCAGCATTTT.

A remark on this clone: The sample has other DNA sequences that encode this CDR3 too. The chain employs TRBV5-4 and TRBJ2-5; 13 bases are a match to TRBD2. The CDR3 contains 16 residues. Germline CDR1 reads SGHNT; CDR2 reads YYREEE (reference sequence). V lost 2 bases to trimming and J lost 5 bases; unmatched junction nucleotides: 6. The CDR3 bases are TGTGCCAGCAGCTTAAGGACTAGCGGGGGAAGGGAGACCCAGTACTTC. Protein: CASSLRTSGGRETQYF.

This clone was recorded only once. Other DNA variants within this sample encode the same CDR3. The chain combines TRBV5-1 with TRBJ2-3; a weak D match, TRBD1 (6 bases). Per the germline V gene, CDR1 is SGHRS and CDR2 is YFSETQ. V lost 0 bases and J 3 bases, leaving 8 bases between the germline ends. The CDR3 is 14 amino acids. CDR3 nucleotide sequence: TGCGCCAGCAGCTTGGGTGACAGGACAGATACGCAGTATTTT. Its translation is CASSLGDRTDTQYF.

V usage is TRBV7-9 and J usage is TRBJ1-3; no definite D call. The V gene's germline CDR1 is SEHNR and CDR2 FQNEAQ (reference sequence). The CDR3 length is 16 residues. The V end lost 5 bases, the J end lost 0 bases, and 14 bases lay between the germline ends. The CDR3 DNA reads TGTGCCAGCAGCCCCCCGTCGTCCCGCTCTGGAAACACCATATATTTT. This codes for CASSPPSSRSGNTIYF.

The chain joins TRBV29-1 to TRBJ2-5, with TRBD2 matching 8 bases. This CDR3 region has 14 residues. Trimming cost V 7 bases and J 4 bases; bases outside gene matches: 11. Germline values: CDR1 SQVTM, CDR2 ANQGSEA. CDR3 coding DNA: TGCAGCGCCGAGAGGCGGGGGGCGGGAGAGACCCAGTACTTC. Amino acid sequence: CSAERRGAGETQYF.

This chain links TRBV4-1 with TRBJ2-4; no reliable D call. Germline-derived CDR1 and CDR2 are MGHRA and YSYEKL. Between the trimmed V and J ends, which lost 0 bases and 0 bases, there was a span of 6 bases. This CDR3 comprises 15 residues. CDR3 nucleotides: TGCGCCAGCAGCCAAGACTACGGAGCCAAAAACATTCAGTACTTC. Translation gives CASSQDYGAKNIQYF.

The rearrangement uses TRBV4-1 and TRBJ2-2, with D perhaps matching TRBD1 (5 bases). Germline CDR1 is MGHRA and CDR2 is YSYEKL. Trimming took off 5 bases at V and 4 bases at J, with 8 bases between the two ends. The CDR3 runs to 13 residues. Here the CDR3 reads CASSRGATGELFF. For the CDR3, the DNA is TGCGCCAGCAGCAGGGGCGCCACCGGGGAGCTGTTTTTT.